These 26 T cell receptor beta chains originate from one sample sequenced in a study of blood T cell repertoires in COVID-19. Sequenced by immunoSEQ multiplex PCR; TCRdb stores in-frame clones only, minus some. The repertoire holds fewer than 600,000 clones, roughly 87% seen once, with about 0.91% in the top ten. The specimen was peripheral blood. All receptors derive from a man in his late teens or twenties with COVID-19, enrolled during active disease.

The chain has TRBV6-1 and TRBJ2-3; D is perhaps TRBD2 (5 bases). Between the trimmed V and J ends, which lost 3 bases and 1 base, there was a span of 14 bases. CDR3 length: 16 residues. Germline V gives CDR1 MNHNS, CDR2 SASEGT. CDR3 nucleotides: TGTGCCAGCAGTGAGGGGTATGGGCGGGGCACAGATACGCAGTATTTT. It translates to CASSEGYGRGTDTQYF.

This chain connects TRBV19 to TRBJ2-7; TRBD2 matches 7 bases. The CDR3 loop spans 14 amino acids. The germline V gene has CDR1 LNHDA and CDR2 SQIVND (reference sequence). The trim removed 3 bases at V and 7 bases at J, leaving 9 bases unmatched. CDR3 DNA: TGTGCCAGTAGTATTTCCGGGGGGTGGTGGGAGCAGTACTTC. Residues: CASSISGGWWEQYF.

This clone was counted once. V usage is TRBV9 and J usage is TRBJ2-1, with 8 bases matching TRBD1. Trimming took 1 base from V and 7 from J; bases not matched to a gene: 13. CDR3 size: 17 residues. Looked up from germline, CDR1 is SGDLS and CDR2 is YYNGEE. CDR3 sequence (DNA): TGTGCCAGCAGCGTACAGTCAACAGGGGGAGGTGTGAATGAGCAGTTCTTC. Protein product: CASSVQSTGGGVNEQFF.

V is TRBV4-1 and J is TRBJ2-7, with 8 bases identical to TRBD2. V dropped 3 bases and J dropped 5; count of bases not matched to a gene: 3. This CDR3 is built from 13 residues. CDR1 is MGHRA and CDR2 is YSYEKL in the germline V gene. The CDR3 reads CASSQTSAHEQYF. CDR3 coding DNA: TGCGCCAGCAGCCAGACTAGCGCCCACGAGCAGTACTTC.

J is TRBJ2-1 and V is TRBV18; 9 bases are shared with TRBD2. Looked up from germline, CDR1 is KGHSH and CDR2 is LQKENI. V was clipped by 0 bases and J by 9 bases; unmatched bases: 12. The CDR3 consists of 17 residues. The CDR3 DNA follows: TGTGCCAGCTCACCACCGGGACTTGCGGGAGGGCCAACTGAGCAGTTCTTC. Translating gives CASSPPGLAGGPTEQFF.

This chain joins TRBV4-2 and TRBJ2-3; 9 positions agree with TRBD2. Germline V gene lookup returns CDR1 LGHNA and CDR2 YNFKEQ. With V trimmed by 1 base and J by 4 bases, 3 bases remained unmatched. The CDR3 totals 15 residues. The CDR3 coding sequence is TGTGCCAGCAGCCAAGTAGCGGGAGTGGCAGATACGCAGTATTTT. This codes for CASSQVAGVADTQYF.

The CDR3 loop is CASSGLAGGPVDEQFF. Here the CDR3 DNA reads TGTGCCAGCAGTGGTCTAGCGGGGGGGCCGGTCGATGAGCAGTTCTTC. This chain uses TRBV2 with TRBJ2-1; 12 positions match TRBD2. Germline assignment: CDR1 SNHLY and CDR2 FYNNEI. The J segment lost 8 bases and the V segment lost 4 bases, leaving 9 bases of the junction unmatched. This CDR3 region has 16 residues. Based on the CDR3 plus reference TRBV2 and TRBJ2-1, the full variable domain is EPEVTQTPSHQVTQMGQEVILRCVPISNHLYFYWYRQILGQKVEFLVSFYNNEISEKSEIFDDQFSVERPDGSNFTLKIRSTKLEDSAMYFCASSGLAGGPVDEQFFGPGTRLTVL.

The chain couples TRBV7-8 to TRBJ2-1, with TRBD2 as a possible D gene (6 bases). V lost 3 bases and J 6 bases, leaving 9 bases between the germline ends. Germline V CDR1 and CDR2: SGHVS, FQNEAQ. This CDR3 has 13 residues. The CDR3 region is CASSLGGLNEQFF. The CDR3 DNA reads as TGTGCCAGCAGCTTGGGGGGACTCAATGAGCAGTTCTTC.

The V gene is TRBV18, the J gene TRBJ2-7, with D possibly being TRBD1 (5 bases). V gave up 3 bases and J gave up 2 bases, with 14 bases separating them. CDR1 and CDR2 (germline): KGHSH, LQKENI. The length of the CDR3 is 15 residues. CDR3: CASSPGLSGTYEQYF. The CDR3 DNA follows: TGTGCCAGCTCACCGGGGCTCTCCGGTACCTACGAGCAGTACTTC.

The gene calls are TRBV6-5 and TRBJ2-2; D not resolved. The germline V gene has CDR1 MNHEY and CDR2 SVGAGI. V lost 2 bases and J 4 bases, leaving 11 bases between the germline ends. This CDR3 comprises 15 residues. CDR3 residues: CASSYNTVGTGELFF. The CDR3 bases are TGTGCCAGCAGTTACAATACAGTCGGCACCGGGGAGCTGTTTTTT.

The V call is TRBV2, the J call TRBJ2-5; possibly TRBD2 for D (5 bases). The CDR3 totals 17 residues. Trimming took 4 bases from V and 1 from J, leaving 19 bases between them. Germline CDR1 is SNHLY and CDR2 is FYNNEI. The CDR3, as DNA: TGTGCCAGCAGTGCGGGTACCGGTAAGGGAGCCCAAGAGACCCAGTACTTC. This gives the protein CASSAGTGKGAQETQYF.

The chain combines TRBV9 with TRBJ2-3; D not certain. The germline gives CDR1 SGDLS, CDR2 YYNGEE. The CDR3 is 15 residues long. The germline V and J ends were trimmed by 8 bases and 0 bases, with 16 bases remaining between them. The CDR3 here is CASTTLAVSTDTQYF. The CDR3 DNA is TGTGCCAGTACAACTTTGGCGGTGAGCACAGATACGCAGTATTTT.

The rearrangement uses TRBV25-1 and TRBJ2-7; D possibly corresponds to TRBD1 (6 bases). The V and J ends lost 5 bases and 0 bases respectively, with 14 bases between them. The CDR3 length is 15 residues. Germline values: CDR1 MGHDK, CDR2 SYGVNS. The CDR3: CASSPKGDNSYEQYF. The CDR3 bases are TGTGCCAGCAGTCCTAAGGGGGACAACTCCTACGAGCAGTACTTC.

This clone appeared a few times. V and J are TRBV12-3 or TRBV12-4 and TRBJ1-1; D remains unclear. This CDR3 has 13 amino acids. The V end was cut by 4 bases, the J end by 0 bases, with 6 bases between. The CDR3 nucleotides read TGTGCCAGCAGTTCTGAGATGAACACTGAAGCTTTCTTT. It specifies CASSSEMNTEAFF.

The V and J genes are TRBV2 and TRBJ1-5; unclear D gene. CDR3 length equals 13 residues. CDR1 and CDR2 from the germline V gene are SNHLY and FYNNEI. V lost 5 bases and J 7 bases, leaving 12 bases between the germline ends. The CDR3 reads CASSWEREQPQHF. The CDR3, as DNA: TGTGCCAGCAGTTGGGAGCGGGAGCAGCCCCAGCATTTT.

The gene calls are TRBV19 and TRBJ1-6; weak D call: TRBD1 (5 bases). The V gene's germline CDR1 is LNHDA and CDR2 SQIVND (reference sequence). V dropped 5 bases and J dropped 7 bases, with 12 bases sitting between them. This CDR3 region has 14 residues. Here the CDR3 reads CASSPGGGNSPLHF. Written as DNA, the CDR3 is TGTGCCAGTAGTCCGGGGGGAGGCAATTCACCCCTCCACTTT.

This clone was seen once. The CDR3 region has the DNA TGTGCCAGCAGTTGGCGGGAGGGAGATACGCAGTATTTT. Translating gives CASSWREGDTQYF. The V call is TRBV6-5, the J call TRBJ2-3; 9 positions match TRBD2. V shed 4 bases and J 5 bases; nucleotides not matched to a gene: 1. CDR1 is MNHEY, CDR2 SVGAGI, per germline. The CDR3 extends over 13 amino acids.

This clone was counted only a few times. This chain connects TRBV3-1 (or the pseudogene TRBV3-2) to TRBJ1-2; D not certain. V gave up 1 base and J gave up 4 bases, with 10 bases separating them. Germline-derived CDR1 and CDR2 are LGHDT and YNNKEL (reference sequence). The CDR3 runs to 14 residues. CDR3 bases: TGTGCCAGCAGCCAAGGGAGACCAGTCTATGGCTACACCTTC. Translation: CASSQGRPVYGYTF.

This chain joins TRBV6-5 and TRBJ1-3; D remains ambiguous. V lost 2 bases and J lost 4, with 9 bases in between. The CDR3 is 14 amino acids. CDR1 MNHEY and CDR2 SVGAGI come from the germline V gene. This chain's CDR3 is CASSYGGNGNTIYF. The DNA for the CDR3 is TGTGCCAGCAGTTACGGAGGGAACGGAAACACCATATATTTT.

V usage is TRBV25-1 and J usage is TRBJ1-6; 9 nucleotides agree with TRBD1. The V gene's germline CDR1 is MGHDK and CDR2 SYGVNS. With V trimmed by 4 bases and J by 7 bases, 5 bases remained unmatched. The CDR3 has 15 residues. The CDR3 loop reads CASSGRTGANSPLHF. The CDR3 nucleotides are TGTGCCAGCAGTGGCCGGACAGGGGCGAATTCACCCCTCCACTTT.

This clone was counted once. The chain uses TRBV5-1 and TRBJ2-7, with 7 bases lining up with TRBD1. Trimming removed 4 bases from V and 1 base from J; junction bases left unmatched: 8. The V gene's germline CDR1 is SGHRS and CDR2 YFSETQ. This CDR3 comprises 15 residues. Here the CDR3 reads CASSRTGDRSYEQYF. The CDR3, as DNA: TGCGCCAGCAGCCGGACAGGCGACAGGTCCTACGAGCAGTACTTC.

The CDR3 spells CASSLLQPGANVLTF. In DNA form, the CDR3 reads TGTGCCAGCAGCTTGTTACAGCCCGGGGCCAACGTCCTGACTTTC. The rearrangement links TRBV5-4 to TRBJ2-6; D gene ambiguous. This CDR3 contains 15 residues. V gave up 1 base and J gave up 4 bases, with 9 bases separating them. Per the germline V gene, CDR1 is SGHNT and CDR2 is YYREEE (reference sequence).

This CDR3 reads CASSLETGGDTQYF. The CDR3 nucleotides read TGTGCCAGCAGCTTAGAGACAGGGGGAGATACGCAGTATTTT. The chain couples TRBV7-9 to TRBJ2-3, with TRBD1 matching 9 bases. The V and J ends lost 1 base and 5 bases, in that order; junction bases with no gene match: 1. This CDR3 comprises 14 residues. The germline V gene encodes CDR1 SEHNR and CDR2 FQNEAQ (reference sequence). The whole variable domain, filled in from reference TRBV7-9 and TRBJ2-3, reads DTGVSQNPRHKITKRGQNVTFRCDPISEHNRLYWYRQTLGQGPEFLTYFQNEAQLEKSRLLSDRFSAERPKGSFSTLEIQRTEQGDSAMYLCASSLETGGDTQYFGPGTRLTVL.

The J gene is TRBJ2-5, the V gene TRBV5-1; D may be TRBD2 (5 bases). V was shortened by 4 bases and J by 5 bases, with 18 bases between the two germline ends. Germline V gives CDR1 SGHRS, CDR2 YFSETQ. The CDR3 is 15 residues long. CDR3 sequence: CASSPPRGGYETQYF. In DNA form, the CDR3 reads TGCGCCAGCAGCCCCCCGAGAGGAGGTTACGAGACCCAGTACTTC.

V and J are TRBV10-1 and TRBJ2-1, with TRBD2 as a possible D gene (6 bases). Trimming pared 9 bases from V and 0 bases from J, leaving 21 bases between. CDR1 and CDR2 (germline): WNHNN, SYGVQD (reference sequence). This CDR3 is 17 amino acids long. DNA for the CDR3: TGCGCCAGAAGGGACTGCCGAAATCCCTGCTCCTACAATGAGCAGTTCTTC. Translation gives CARRDCRNPCSYNEQFF.

This clone was seen once. The chain has TRBV7-8 and TRBJ1-1; a weak D match, TRBD1 (6 bases). The germline CDR1 and CDR2 sequences are SGHVS and FQNEAQ. This CDR3 has 16 amino acids. V was cut by 5 bases and J by 3 bases, with 19 bases left in between. In DNA, the CDR3 is TGTGCCAGCAGCCCGACCGGGACAATAACAGACACTGAAGCTTTCTTT. This encodes CASSPTGTITDTEAFF.